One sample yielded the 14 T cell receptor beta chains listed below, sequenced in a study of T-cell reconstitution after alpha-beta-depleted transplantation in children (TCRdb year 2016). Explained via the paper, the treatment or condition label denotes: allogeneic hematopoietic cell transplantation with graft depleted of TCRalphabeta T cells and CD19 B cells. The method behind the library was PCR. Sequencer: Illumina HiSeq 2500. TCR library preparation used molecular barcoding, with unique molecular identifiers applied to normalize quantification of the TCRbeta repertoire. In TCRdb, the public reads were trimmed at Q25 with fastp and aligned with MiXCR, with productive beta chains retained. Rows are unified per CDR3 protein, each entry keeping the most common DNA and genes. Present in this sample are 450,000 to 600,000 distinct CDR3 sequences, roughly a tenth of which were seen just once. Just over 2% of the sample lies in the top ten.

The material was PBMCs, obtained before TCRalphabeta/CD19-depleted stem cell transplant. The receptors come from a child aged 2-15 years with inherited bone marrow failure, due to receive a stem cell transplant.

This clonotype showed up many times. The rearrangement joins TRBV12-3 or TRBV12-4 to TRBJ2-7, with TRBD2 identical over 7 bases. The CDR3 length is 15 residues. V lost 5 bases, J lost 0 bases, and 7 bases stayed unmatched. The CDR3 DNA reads TGTGCCAGCAGTCTTGGGGGAGGGCCCTCCTACGAGCAGTACTTC. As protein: CASSLGGGPSYEQYF.

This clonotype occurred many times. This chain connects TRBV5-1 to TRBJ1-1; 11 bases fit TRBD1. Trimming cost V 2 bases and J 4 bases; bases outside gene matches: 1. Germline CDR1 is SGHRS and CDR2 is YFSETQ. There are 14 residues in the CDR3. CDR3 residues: CASSFGQGATEAFF. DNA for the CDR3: TGCGCCAGCAGCTTCGGACAGGGGGCCACTGAAGCTTTCTTT.

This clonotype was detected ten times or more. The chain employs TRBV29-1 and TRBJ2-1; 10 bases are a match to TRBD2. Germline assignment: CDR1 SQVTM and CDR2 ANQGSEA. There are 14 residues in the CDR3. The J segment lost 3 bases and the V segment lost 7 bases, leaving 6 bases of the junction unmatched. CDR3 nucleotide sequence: TGCAGCGCCGGCGGGACTAGCGACTACAATGAGCAGTTCTTC. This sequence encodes CSAGGTSDYNEQFF.

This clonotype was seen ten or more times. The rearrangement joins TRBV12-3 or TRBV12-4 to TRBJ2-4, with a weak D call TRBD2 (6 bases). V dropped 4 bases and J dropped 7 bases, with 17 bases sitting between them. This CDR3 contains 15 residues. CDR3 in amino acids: CASSSHWEAGNIQYF. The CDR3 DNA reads TGTGCCAGCAGTTCCCACTGGGAGGCCGGGAACATTCAGTACTTC.

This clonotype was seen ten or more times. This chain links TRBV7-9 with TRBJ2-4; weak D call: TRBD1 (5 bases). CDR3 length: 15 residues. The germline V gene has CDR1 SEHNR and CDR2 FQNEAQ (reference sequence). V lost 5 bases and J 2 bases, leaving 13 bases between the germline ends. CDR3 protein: CASSRFQGTKNIQYF. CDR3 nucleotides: TGTGCCAGCAGCCGTTTCCAGGGTACCAAAAACATTCAGTACTTC.

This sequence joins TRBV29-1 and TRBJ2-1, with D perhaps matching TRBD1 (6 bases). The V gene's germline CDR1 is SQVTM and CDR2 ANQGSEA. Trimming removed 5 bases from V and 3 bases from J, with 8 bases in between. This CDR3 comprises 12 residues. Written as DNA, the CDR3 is TGCAGCGTTACACAGGGCTACAATGAGCAGTTCTTC. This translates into CSVTQGYNEQFF.

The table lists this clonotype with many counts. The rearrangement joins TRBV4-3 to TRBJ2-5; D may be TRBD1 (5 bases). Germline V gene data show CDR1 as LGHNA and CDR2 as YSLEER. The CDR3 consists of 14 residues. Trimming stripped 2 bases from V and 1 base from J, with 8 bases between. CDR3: CASSQLTGQETQYF. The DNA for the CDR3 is TGCGCCAGCAGCCAACTCACAGGCCAAGAGACCCAGTACTTC.

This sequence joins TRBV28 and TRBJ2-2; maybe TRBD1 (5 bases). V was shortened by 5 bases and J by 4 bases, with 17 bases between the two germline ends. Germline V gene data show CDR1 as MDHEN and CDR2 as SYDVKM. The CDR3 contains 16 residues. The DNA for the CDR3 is TGTGCCAGCAGTATAGACAGAGAATCGGGCACCGGGGAGCTGTTTTTT. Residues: CASSIDRESGTGELFF.

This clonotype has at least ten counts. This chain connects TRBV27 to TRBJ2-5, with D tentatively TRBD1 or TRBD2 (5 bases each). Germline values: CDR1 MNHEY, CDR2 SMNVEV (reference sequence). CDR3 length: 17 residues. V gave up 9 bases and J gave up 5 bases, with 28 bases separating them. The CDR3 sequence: CARGLGTDTRPRETQYF. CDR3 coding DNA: TGTGCCAGGGGTTTAGGGACGGATACCAGACCTAGGGAGACCCAGTACTTC.

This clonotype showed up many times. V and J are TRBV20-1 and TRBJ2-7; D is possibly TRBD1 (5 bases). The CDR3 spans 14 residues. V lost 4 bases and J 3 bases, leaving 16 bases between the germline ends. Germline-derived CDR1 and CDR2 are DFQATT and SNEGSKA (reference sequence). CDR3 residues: CSAIIRVGFYEQYF. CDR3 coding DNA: TGCAGTGCTATAATCAGGGTGGGCTTCTACGAGCAGTACTTC.

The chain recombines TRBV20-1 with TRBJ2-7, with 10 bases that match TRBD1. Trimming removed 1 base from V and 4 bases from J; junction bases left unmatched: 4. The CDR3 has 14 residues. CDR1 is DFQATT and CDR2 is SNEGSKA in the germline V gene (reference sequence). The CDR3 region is CSARGTGGIYEQYF. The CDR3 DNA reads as TGCAGTGCTAGAGGGACAGGGGGTATTTACGAGCAGTACTTC.

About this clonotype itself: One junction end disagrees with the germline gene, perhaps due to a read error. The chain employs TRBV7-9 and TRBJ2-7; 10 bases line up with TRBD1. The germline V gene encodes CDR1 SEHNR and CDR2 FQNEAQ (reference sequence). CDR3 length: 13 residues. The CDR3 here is CASSAGTGDEHYF. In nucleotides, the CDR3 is TGTGCCAGCAGCGCCGGGACAGGGGACGAGCATTACTTC.

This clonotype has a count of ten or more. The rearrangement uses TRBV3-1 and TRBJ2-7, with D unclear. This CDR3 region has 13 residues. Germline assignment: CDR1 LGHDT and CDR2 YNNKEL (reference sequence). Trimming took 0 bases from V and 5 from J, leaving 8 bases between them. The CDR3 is CASSQEAPNEQYF. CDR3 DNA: TGTGCCAGCAGCCAAGAAGCCCCGAACGAGCAGTACTTC.

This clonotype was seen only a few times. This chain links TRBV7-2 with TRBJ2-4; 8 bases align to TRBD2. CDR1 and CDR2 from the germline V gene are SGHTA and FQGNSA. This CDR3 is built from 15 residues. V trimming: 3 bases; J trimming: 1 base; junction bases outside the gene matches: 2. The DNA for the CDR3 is TGTGCCAGCAGCTTGAGCGGGAGCGCCAAAAACATTCAGTACTTC. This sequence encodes CASSLSGSAKNIQYF. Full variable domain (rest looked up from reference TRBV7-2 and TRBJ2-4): GAGVSQSPSNKVTEKGKDVELRCDPISGHTALYWYRQSLGQGLEFLIYFQGNSAPDKSGLPSDRFSAERTGGSVSTLTIQRTQQEDSAVYLCASSLSGSAKNIQYFGAGTRLSVL.